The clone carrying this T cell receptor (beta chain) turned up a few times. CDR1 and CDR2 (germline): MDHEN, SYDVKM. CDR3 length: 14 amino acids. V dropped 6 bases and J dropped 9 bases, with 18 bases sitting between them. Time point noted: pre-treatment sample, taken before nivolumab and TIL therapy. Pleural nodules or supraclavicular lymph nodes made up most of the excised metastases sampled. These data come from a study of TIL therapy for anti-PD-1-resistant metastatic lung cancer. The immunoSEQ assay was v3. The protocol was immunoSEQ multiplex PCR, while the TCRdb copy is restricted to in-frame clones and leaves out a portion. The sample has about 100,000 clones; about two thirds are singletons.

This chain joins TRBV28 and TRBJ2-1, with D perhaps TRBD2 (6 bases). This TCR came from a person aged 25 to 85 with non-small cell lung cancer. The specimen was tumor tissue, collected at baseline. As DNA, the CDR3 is TGTGCCAGCAGCCTCGTCCCGGGGGTTGGTGAGCAGTTCTTC. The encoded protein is CASSLVPGVGEQFF.